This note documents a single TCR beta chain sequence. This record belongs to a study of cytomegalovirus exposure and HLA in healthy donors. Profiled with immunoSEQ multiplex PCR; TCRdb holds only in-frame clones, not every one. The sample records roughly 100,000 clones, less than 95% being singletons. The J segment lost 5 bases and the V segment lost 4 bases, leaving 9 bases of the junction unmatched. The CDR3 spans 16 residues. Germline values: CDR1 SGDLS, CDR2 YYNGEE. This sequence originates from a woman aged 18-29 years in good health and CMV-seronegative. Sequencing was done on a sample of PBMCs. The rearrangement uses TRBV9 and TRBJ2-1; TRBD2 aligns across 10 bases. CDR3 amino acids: CASSPRAGGKNNEQFF. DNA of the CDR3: TGTGCCAGCAGCCCTAGAGCGGGAGGGAAGAACAATGAGCAGTTCTTC. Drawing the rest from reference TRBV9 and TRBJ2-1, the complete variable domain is DSGVTQTPKHLITATGQRVTLRCSPRSGDLSVYWYQQSLDQGLQFLIQYYNGEERAKGNILERFSAQQFPDLHSELNLSSLELGDSALYFCASSPRAGGKNNEQFFGPGTRLTVL.